Below are 5 T cell receptor beta chains sequenced from a single sample in a study of blood T cell repertoires in COVID-19. Produced via immunoSEQ multiplex PCR; TCRdb's table is partial and in-frame only. There are 200,000 to 250,000 clones in the sample; approximately 86% occur only once, and about 3% lies in the top ten. The sequenced sample was peripheral blood. All receptors come from a man between 60 and 75 years old with acute or convalescent COVID-19.

The V call is TRBV5-1, the J call TRBJ2-7; 10 nucleotides match TRBD1. V shed 0 bases, J shed 5 bases, and the junction held 5 bases outside the gene matches. CDR1 is SGHRS and CDR2 is YFSETQ in the germline V gene. The CDR3 consists of 15 residues. This chain's CDR3 is CASSLGGDRGHEQYF. The CDR3 DNA sequence: TGCGCCAGCAGCTTGGGGGGCGACAGGGGGCACGAGCAGTACTTC.

The rearrangement uses TRBV28 and TRBJ1-2; 7 nucleotides align to TRBD1. The CDR3 has 13 residues. Germline assignment: CDR1 MDHEN and CDR2 SYDVKM. V was pared by 6 bases and J by 7 bases, with 8 bases of the junction left unmatched. CDR3 region: CASRLGGAFGYTF. DNA of the CDR3: TGTGCCAGCAGGTTAGGGGGCGCGTTTGGCTACACCTTC.

This chain uses TRBV21-1 with TRBJ2-7; the D call of TRBD1 is as the table states it, not checked on the DNA. TRBV21-1 is marked as a pseudogene. CDR3 size: 18 residues. The CDR3 DNA follows: TGTGCCAGCAGCAAAGGGGGACGGACAGGGCCAATACACTACGAGCAGTACTTC. As protein: CASSKGGRTGPIHYEQYF.

The chain links TRBV5-6 to TRBJ1-1; TRBD1 agrees at 10 bases. V trimming: 1 base; J trimming: 9 bases; junction bases outside the gene matches: 12. The CDR3 runs to 16 residues. Germline V gene data show CDR1 as SGHDT and CDR2 as YYEEEE. Written as DNA, the CDR3 is TGTGCCAGCAGCTTGCCATCCGGGACAGGGGCCCGCCAAGCTTTCTTT. It specifies CASSLPSGTGARQAFF.

This clone was seen only once. The CDR3 reads CASSEQTGISGNTIYF. CDR3 coding DNA: TGTGCCAGCAGTGAGCAGACAGGGATATCTGGAAACACCATATATTTT. The chain has TRBV2 and TRBJ1-3; 7 nucleotides align to TRBD1. CDR1 and CDR2 from the germline V gene are SNHLY and FYNNEI. The CDR3 runs 16 residues. J was trimmed by 1 base and V by 3 bases; bases with no gene match: 6.